Here is one T cell receptor beta chain with its context. Its antigen target is currently unknown. There are no base qualities to consult, and no much larger clone falls within one base. These data come from a study of T cell repertoires in cytomegalovirus infection (dated by TCRdb to between 2018 and 2021). Study-level background: Donor HLA type was relevant to the analysis, as public TCR beta signatures indicated carriage of CMV infection together with the matching HLA type. General findings and caveats noted by the study authors: The ex vivo response was dominated by HLA-C-restricted CMV-specific TCR beta clonotypes, which also provided the single most frequent clonotype in two of eight donors. In both this cohort and an independent 352-donor cohort, the cumulative frequency of public TCR beta family members distinguished carriers of CMV infection plus the relevant HLA type.

The instrument was an Illumina HiSeq 1500. TCRdb itself trimmed the public reads at Q25 with fastp, ran MiXCR and retained productive beta chains. Rows merge per CDR3 protein into single entries with the most common DNA and genes. Present in this sample are some 300,000 distinct CDR3 sequences, 15% to 20% of which were seen just once. Around 13% of the sample is in the top ten clones. The receptor's source is a human donor in good health (CMV status not recorded). Some clones in this sample may be carry-over from other donors' samples. Source material: PBMCs.

CDR3 region: CASSSGQGGRYEQYF. The bases are TGTGCCAGCAGCTCGGGACAGGGGGGTCGTTACGAGCAGTACTTC. The rearrangement joined TRBV12-3 or TRBV12-4 to TRBJ2-7, with 11 central nucleotides matching TRBD1. The junction shows trimming of 6 bases on V and 4 bases on J, and the gene matches do not reach 8 bases of it. Measured from the cysteine to the phenylalanine, the CDR3 is 15 residues long. The retained sequence is limited to the CDR3, 45 bases, with the frame set at the first base.